The clone carrying this TCR beta chain was seen just once. Antigen: not known. The data were obtained in a study of T cells in tumors after PD-1 blockade. Study background: No patient had prior checkpoint blockade, systemic immunosuppression, or radiotherapy within 4 weeks. Either cemiplimab 350 mg every 2 weeks or pembrolizumab 200 mg every 3 weeks was given. During anti-PD-1 treatment, some patients continued daily vismodegib 150 mg. General observations from the study: Some novel exhausted tumor clones appeared in pre-treatment blood, suggesting peripheral recruitment.

The CDR3 length is 14 residues. In germline, CDR1 is LNHDA, CDR2 SQIVND (reference sequence). V lost 9 bases, J lost 1 base, and 7 bases stayed unmatched. TCRdb's copy holds only in-frame clones and misses some; the assay was immunoSEQ multiplex PCR. Of approximately 60,000 clones in the sample, around 67% are singletons; the top ten hold roughly 4.7%. The V and J genes are TRBV19 and TRBJ1-1, with 8 bases lining up with TRBD1. This material consisted of PBMCs, taken after anti-PD-1 treatment. The sequence came from a human donor with basal cell carcinoma. The DNA of the CDR3 is TGTGCCAGCACCAGTGGACAGGGGAACACTGAAGCTTTCTTT. This encodes CASTSGQGNTEAFF.